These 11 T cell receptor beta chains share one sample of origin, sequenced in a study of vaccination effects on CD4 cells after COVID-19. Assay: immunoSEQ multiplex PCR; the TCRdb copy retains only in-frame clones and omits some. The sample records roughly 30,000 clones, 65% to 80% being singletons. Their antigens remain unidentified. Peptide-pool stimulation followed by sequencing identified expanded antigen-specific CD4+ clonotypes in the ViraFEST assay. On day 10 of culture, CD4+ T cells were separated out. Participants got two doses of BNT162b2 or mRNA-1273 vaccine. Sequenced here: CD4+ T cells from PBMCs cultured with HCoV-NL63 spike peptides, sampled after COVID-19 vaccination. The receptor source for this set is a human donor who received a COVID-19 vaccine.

The CDR3 protein is CASSPQGPISGNTIYF. CDR3 sequence (DNA): TGCGCCAGCAGCCCCCAGGGGCCTATCTCTGGAAACACCATATATTTT. The gene calls are TRBV5-1 and TRBJ1-3; weak D call: TRBD1 (6 bases). Trimming removed 4 bases at V and 0 bases at J, with 14 bases between. The germline gives CDR1 SGHRS, CDR2 YFSETQ. CDR3 length: 16 residues.

As DNA, the CDR3 is TGCGCCAGCAGCTTCGGCGGGGGACGGGCCGAGCAGTACTTC. It yields the protein CASSFGGGRAEQYF. This sequence joins TRBV5-1 and TRBJ2-7; 7 bases agree with TRBD2. The CDR3 runs to 14 residues. V was clipped by 2 bases and J by 6 bases; unmatched bases: 8. CDR1 and CDR2 from the germline V gene are SGHRS and YFSETQ. Full variable domain (outside the CDR3, taken from reference TRBV5-1 and TRBJ2-7): KAGVTQTPRYLIKTRGQQVTLSCSPISGHRSVSWYQQTPGQGLQFLFEYFSETQRNKGNFPGRFSGRQFSNSRSEMNVSTLELGDSALYLCASSFGGGRAEQYFGPGTRLTVT.

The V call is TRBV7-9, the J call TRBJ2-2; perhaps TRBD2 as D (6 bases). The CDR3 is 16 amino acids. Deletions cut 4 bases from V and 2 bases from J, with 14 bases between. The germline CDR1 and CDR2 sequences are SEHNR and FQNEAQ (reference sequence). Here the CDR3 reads CASSSPGSTNTGELFF. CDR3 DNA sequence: TGTGCCAGCAGCTCCCCCGGGAGTACTAACACCGGGGAGCTGTTTTTT.

In nucleotides, the CDR3 is TGTGCCAGCAGTGACGGGGGACTAGCGGGGTCAGATACGCAGTATTTT. Its translation is CASSDGGLAGSDTQYF. V usage is TRBV6-4 and J usage is TRBJ2-3; TRBD2 agrees at 13 bases. CDR3 length equals 16 residues. Germline-derived CDR1 and CDR2 are MRHNA and SNTAGT. With 2 bases clipped from V and 4 bases from J, the junction kept 3 bases outside the gene matches.

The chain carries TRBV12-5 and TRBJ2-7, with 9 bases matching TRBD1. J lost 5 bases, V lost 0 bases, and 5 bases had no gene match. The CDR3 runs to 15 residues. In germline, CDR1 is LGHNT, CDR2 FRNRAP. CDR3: CASGLVGQGRDEQYF. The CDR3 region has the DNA TGTGCTAGTGGTTTGGTCGGACAGGGGAGGGACGAGCAGTACTTC.

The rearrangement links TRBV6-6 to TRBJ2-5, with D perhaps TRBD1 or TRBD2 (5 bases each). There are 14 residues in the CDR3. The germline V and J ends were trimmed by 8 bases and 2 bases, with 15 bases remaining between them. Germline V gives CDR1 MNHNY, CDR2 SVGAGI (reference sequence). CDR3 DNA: TGTGCCAGCCTGGGAAGAGAGGGGCAAGAGACCCAGTACTTC. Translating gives CASLGREGQETQYF.

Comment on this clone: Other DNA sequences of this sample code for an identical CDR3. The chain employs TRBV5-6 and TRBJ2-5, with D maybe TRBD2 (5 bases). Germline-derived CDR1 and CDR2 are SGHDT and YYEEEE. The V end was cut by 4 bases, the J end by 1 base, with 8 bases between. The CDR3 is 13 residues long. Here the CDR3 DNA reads TGTGCCAGCAGCCCAGGACTCCAAGAGACCCAGTACTTC. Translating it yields CASSPGLQETQYF.

CDR3 amino acids: CASTSGGASGELFF. In nucleotides, the CDR3 is TGCGCCAGCACCTCAGGGGGGGCGAGCGGGGAGCTGTTTTTT. The V and J genes are TRBV5-1 and TRBJ2-2; D is perhaps TRBD1 or TRBD2 (7 bases each). The ends were cut back, 6 bases at V and 7 bases at J, with 16 bases in the middle. The V gene's germline CDR1 is SGHRS and CDR2 YFSETQ. The CDR3 consists of 14 residues.

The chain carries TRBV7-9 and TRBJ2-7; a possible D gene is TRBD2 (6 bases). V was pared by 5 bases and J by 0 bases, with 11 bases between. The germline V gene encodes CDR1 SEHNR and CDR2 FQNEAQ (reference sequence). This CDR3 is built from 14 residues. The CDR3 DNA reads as TGTGCCAGCAGCCCAGGGAGGACCTCCTACGAGCAGTACTTC. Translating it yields CASSPGRTSYEQYF. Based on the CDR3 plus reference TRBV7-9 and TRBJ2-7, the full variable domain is DTGVSQNPRHKITKRGQNVTFRCDPISEHNRLYWYRQTLGQGPEFLTYFQNEAQLEKSRLLSDRFSAERPKGSFSTLEIQRTEQGDSAMYLCASSPGRTSYEQYFGPGTRLTVT.

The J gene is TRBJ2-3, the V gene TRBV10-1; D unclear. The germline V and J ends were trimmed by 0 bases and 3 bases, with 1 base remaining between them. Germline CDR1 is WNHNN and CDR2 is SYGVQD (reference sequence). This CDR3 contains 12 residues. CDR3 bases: TGCGCCAGCAGTGAGTCGACAGATACGCAGTATTTT. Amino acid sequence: CASSESTDTQYF.

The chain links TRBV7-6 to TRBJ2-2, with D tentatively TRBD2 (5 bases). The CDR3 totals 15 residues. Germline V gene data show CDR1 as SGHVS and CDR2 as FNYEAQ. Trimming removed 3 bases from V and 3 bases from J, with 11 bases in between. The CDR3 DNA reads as TGTGCCAGCAGCTTTGTAGCGTCGGACACCGGGGAGCTGTTTTTT. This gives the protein CASSFVASDTGELFF.